A single sample gave rise to the 31 T cell receptor beta chains below, sequenced in a study of shared clonotypes between healthy human individuals. Repertoires were generated with immunoSEQ multiplex PCR, while TCRdb's copy carries only in-frame clones and drops some. The sample yields about 79,000 clones, around 57% seen once. The sequencing sample was made of memory CD8+ T cells sorted from blood. Subset in this sample: CD45RO+ cells pooled with CCR7-negative TemRA cells. All receptors come from a man younger than 40 in good health.

This clone was recorded many times. The chain links TRBV6-4 to TRBJ2-2; 10 nucleotides agree with TRBD1. The V segment lost 0 bases and the J segment 4 bases; nucleotides outside the gene matches: 2. This CDR3 region has 16 residues. Germline loops: CDR1 MRHNA, CDR2 SNTAGT. CDR3 DNA sequence: TGTGCCAGCAGTGACTCGACAGGGGGCCGCACCGGGGAGCTGTTTTTT. Its translation is CASSDSTGGRTGELFF.

V gene TRBV15 combines with J gene TRBJ2-2, with D possibly TRBD1 on 5 matching bases. Trimming cost V 3 bases and J 7 bases, with 15 bases left between them. This CDR3 has 15 residues. Germline V gene sequence: CDR1 LNHNV, CDR2 YYDKDF (reference sequence). The CDR3 DNA reads as TGTGCCACCAGCAGGAGGACAACGATGGACGGGGAGCTGTTTTTT. Amino acids: CATSRRTTMDGELFF.

The count of this clone is one. This chain joins TRBV11-2 and TRBJ2-7; 9 nucleotides agree with TRBD1. Germline trimming cut 5 bases from V and 3 bases from J; bases unmatched to any gene: 5. This CDR3 contains 14 residues. CDR1 and CDR2 (germline): SGHAT, FQNNGV. This chain's CDR3 is CASSGDRVGYEQYF. The CDR3 region has the DNA TGTGCCAGCAGCGGGGACAGGGTAGGCTACGAGCAGTACTTC.

The sample holds a few counts of this clone. The J gene is TRBJ2-2, the V gene TRBV7-6; D is unclear. Germline CDR1 SGHVS, CDR2 FNYEAQ. V was shortened by 0 bases and J by 7 bases, with 6 bases between the two germline ends. CDR3 size: 13 residues. CDR3 loop: CASSLAPYGELFF. CDR3 in DNA: TGTGCCAGCAGCTTAGCGCCTTACGGGGAGCTGTTTTTT.

This sequence joins TRBV6-1 and TRBJ2-7; 8 positions match TRBD2. The CDR3 totals 14 residues. Germline trimming cut 7 bases from V and 4 bases from J; bases unmatched to any gene: 9. CDR1 and CDR2 (germline): MNHNS, SASEGT. This CDR3 is CASTPGLVGYEQYF. The CDR3 coding sequence is TGTGCCAGCACACCGGGACTAGTCGGTTACGAGCAGTACTTC.

This clone was counted ten times or more. The V call is TRBV6-4, the J call TRBJ2-3, with a weak D call TRBD1 (6 bases). V was trimmed by 4 bases and J by 0 bases, leaving 8 bases between them. The CDR3 extends over 14 amino acids. Germline CDR1 is MRHNA and CDR2 is SNTAGT. For the CDR3, the DNA is TGTGCCAGCAGTGTAGGGGGAAGCACAGATACGCAGTATTTT. This sequence encodes CASSVGGSTDTQYF.

The V gene is TRBV30, the J gene TRBJ1-4, with D unclear. V was cut by 4 bases and J by 6 bases, with 12 bases left in between. There are 13 residues in the CDR3. The V gene's germline CDR1 is GTSNPN and CDR2 SVGIG (reference sequence). The CDR3 region has the DNA TGTGCCTGGACGACTCCCTGGGATGAAAAACTGTTTTTT. Its translation: CAWTTPWDEKLFF.

This clone was recorded many times. V is TRBV6-1 and J is TRBJ1-2; maybe TRBD1 (5 bases). The length of the CDR3 is 14 residues. Trimming took 2 bases from V and 4 from J, leaving 11 bases between them. Germline V gene data show CDR1 as MNHNS and CDR2 as SASEGT. CDR3 residues: CASSEFPGPYGYTF. Written as DNA, the CDR3 is TGTGCCAGCAGTGAATTCCCGGGGCCCTATGGCTACACCTTC.

The chain uses TRBV6-5 and TRBJ1-3; D might be TRBD1 (5 bases). Trimming removed 0 bases from V and 2 bases from J, with 8 bases in between. Germline CDR1 is MNHEY and CDR2 is SVGAGI. The CDR3 spans 15 residues. The CDR3 is CASSYSKDTGNTIYF. The DNA for the CDR3 is TGTGCCAGCAGTTACTCGAAGGACACTGGAAACACCATATATTTT.

This clone occurred many times. The chain has TRBV7-9 and TRBJ2-5; D is possibly TRBD2 (5 bases). This CDR3 contains 15 residues. The V gene's germline CDR1 is SEHNR and CDR2 FQNEAQ (reference sequence). V was clipped by 3 bases and J by 5 bases, with 16 bases between them. CDR3 coding DNA: TGTGCCAGCAGCTTCCCCCGAAAGGGAGTGGAGACCCAGTACTTC. Amino acids: CASSFPRKGVETQYF.

This clone was observed a few times. The CDR3 loop is CASGVTSYEQYF. CDR3 nucleotide sequence: TGTGCCAGCGGGGTGACTAGCTACGAGCAGTACTTC. The chain joins TRBV6-5 to TRBJ2-7; possible D gene TRBD2, 6 bases. The CDR3 is 12 amino acids. The V gene lost 8 bases and the J gene lost 3 bases, with 11 bases spanning the gap. The germline V gene has CDR1 MNHEY and CDR2 SVGAGI.

This clone occurred a few times. The V and J genes are TRBV9 and TRBJ2-7; D is unclear. Trimming removed 3 bases at V and 0 bases at J, with 10 bases between. CDR3 length: 14 amino acids. CDR1 is SGDLS, CDR2 YYNGEE, per germline. The CDR3 bases are TGTGCCAGCAGCGAGAAGAGTTTCTCCTACGAGCAGTACTTC. Its protein product is CASSEKSFSYEQYF.

Points on this clone: A far larger clone is one base from this, pointing to a likely read error. This same CDR3 is encoded by further DNA sequences in the sample. CDR3 protein: CASSPQRNTEAFF. DNA for the CDR3: TGCGCCAGCAGCCCCCAACGGAACACTGAAGCTTTCTTT. The V gene is TRBV11-3, the J gene TRBJ1-1; D remains ambiguous. The CDR3 runs 13 residues. The germline gives CDR1 SGHNT, CDR2 YENEEA.

A few counts support this clone. The genes are TRBV7-8 and TRBJ2-7, with D tentatively TRBD2 (5 bases). Trimming shortened V by 0 bases and J by 5 bases, and 5 bases separated the two germline ends. Looked up from germline, CDR1 is SGHVS and CDR2 is FQNEAQ. This CDR3 is built from 12 residues. CDR3 coding DNA: TGTGCCAGCAGCTTAGCGCGGGACGAGCAGTACTTC. This codes for CASSLARDEQYF.

There are a few counts of this clone. The chain recombines TRBV5-6 with TRBJ1-1; D is perhaps TRBD1 (5 bases). The CDR3 consists of 13 residues. V gave up 2 bases and J gave up 5 bases, with 10 bases separating them. From germline, CDR1 is SGHDT and CDR2 YYEEEE. The CDR3 here is CASSFGGGTEAFF. The CDR3 DNA reads TGTGCCAGCAGCTTTGGGGGAGGTACTGAAGCTTTCTTT.

V gene TRBV27 combines with J gene TRBJ2-1; D gene uncertain. This CDR3 region has 15 residues. Germline CDR1 is MNHEY and CDR2 is SMNVEV (reference sequence). V lost 2 bases and J lost 5, with 13 bases in between. CDR3 sequence (DNA): TGTGCCAGCAGTTTAAGGGTGGGATCACACAATGAGCAGTTCTTC. Encoded protein: CASSLRVGSHNEQFF.

The chain combines TRBV4-2 with TRBJ1-1, with TRBD1 matching 7 bases. In germline, CDR1 is LGHNA, CDR2 YNFKEQ. The CDR3 extends over 14 amino acids. V dropped 4 bases and J dropped 1; count of bases not matched to a gene: 3. This chain's CDR3 is CASSPRQGNTEAFF. The CDR3 nucleotides read TGTGCCAGCAGCCCCCGACAGGGGAACACTGAAGCTTTCTTT.

This chain uses TRBV19 with TRBJ2-1; 10 nucleotides line up with TRBD2. V trimming: 1 base; J trimming: 1 base; junction bases outside the gene matches: 4. The CDR3 sequence is 17 residues long. Germline CDR1 and CDR2: LNHDA and SQIVND (reference sequence). The DNA of the CDR3 is TGTGCCAGTAGTATAGGAACTAGCGGGACGTCCTACAATGAGCAGTTCTTC. It encodes CASSIGTSGTSYNEQFF.

The sample holds a few counts of this clone. This chain uses TRBV28 with TRBJ2-7; tentatively, D is TRBD1 (5 bases). Trimming pared 5 bases from V and 3 bases from J, leaving 8 bases between. Per the germline V gene, CDR1 is MDHEN and CDR2 is SYDVKM. The CDR3 runs 12 residues. The CDR3 coding sequence is TGTGCCAGCAGTCTTGACAGCTACGAGCAGTACTTC. Amino acid sequence: CASSLDSYEQYF.

This clone has ten or more counts. V gene TRBV6-1 combines with J gene TRBJ1-2; 10 nucleotides align to TRBD1. The CDR3 has 14 residues. Per germline, CDR1 MNHNS and CDR2 SASEGT. With 1 base clipped from V and 6 bases from J, the junction kept 2 bases outside the gene matches. The CDR3: CASSEEGTGDGYTF. The CDR3 nucleotides read TGTGCCAGCAGTGAAGAGGGGACAGGGGATGGCTACACCTTC.

The CDR3 nucleotides are TGTGCCAGCACCAAGGGGGCAGGCGGTTACTATGGCTACACCTTC. Amino acids: CASTKGAGGYYGYTF. The rearrangement joins TRBV6-5 to TRBJ1-2, with TRBD1 identical over 7 bases. This CDR3 spans 15 amino acids. V shed 7 bases, J shed 3 bases, and the junction held 11 bases outside the gene matches. CDR1 MNHEY and CDR2 SVGAGI come from the germline V gene.

This chain connects TRBV29-1 to TRBJ2-3; 8 bases agree with TRBD2. V lost 2 bases, J lost 4 bases, and 5 bases stayed unmatched. Germline values: CDR1 SQVTM, CDR2 ANQGSEA. The CDR3 has 14 amino acids. CDR3 protein: CSVETSGGADTQYF. CDR3 DNA sequence: TGCAGCGTTGAAACTAGCGGAGGTGCAGATACGCAGTATTTT.

The sample holds a few counts of this clone. This sequence joins TRBV6-4 and TRBJ2-6; D unclear. With 6 bases removed from V and 0 bases from J, the gap between germline ends came to 12 bases. There are 16 residues in the CDR3. The germline V gene encodes CDR1 MRHNA and CDR2 SNTAGT. This CDR3 reads CASSESSSSGANVLTF. The CDR3 bases are TGTGCCAGCAGCGAAAGTTCTAGCTCTGGGGCCAACGTCCTGACTTTC.

The gene calls are TRBV6-1 and TRBJ2-1; TRBD2 might be the D (7 bases). Germline loops: CDR1 MNHNS, CDR2 SASEGT. The CDR3 covers 12 residues. V was pared by 6 bases and J by 9 bases, with 12 bases between. The CDR3 coding sequence is TGTGCCAGCAGGGAAAGGGGGGGTGAGCAGTTCTTC. This encodes CASRERGGEQFF.

This clone was counted a few times. The chain links TRBV21-1 to TRBJ2-7; no DNA check was done on the table's D call, TRBD2. TRBV21-1 has pseudogene status. The CDR3 runs 14 residues. The CDR3 sequence is CASSGRTGPYEQYF. The CDR3 DNA is TGTGCCAGCAGCGGGAGAACGGGCCCTTACGAGCAGTACTTC.

This clone has only a few counts. A far larger clone is one nucleotide away, so this likely arose from a read error. CDR3 coding DNA: TGTGCCAGCAGTGAGAGCTCCTACAATGAGCAGTTCTTC. It specifies CASSESSYNEQFF. The chain uses TRBV6-5 and TRBJ2-1; D remains unclear. Between the trimmed V and J ends, which lost 5 bases and 0 bases, there was a span of 5 bases. CDR1 MNHEY and CDR2 SVGAGI come from the germline V gene. The CDR3 length is 13 residues.

This chain links TRBV27 with TRBJ2-1; tentative D call: TRBD2 (5 bases). With 2 bases removed from V and 3 bases from J, the gap between germline ends came to 11 bases. CDR1 is MNHEY, CDR2 SMNVEV, per germline (reference sequence). The CDR3 sequence is 15 residues long. The CDR3 loop is CASSLTAEYYNEQFF. CDR3 coding DNA: TGTGCCAGCAGTTTAACAGCGGAGTACTACAATGAGCAGTTCTTC.

The chain carries TRBV14 and TRBJ2-2; maybe TRBD2 (5 bases). Germline V gene sequence: CDR1 SGHDN, CDR2 FVKESK. The CDR3 totals 18 residues. The V end lost 0 bases, the J end lost 1 base, and 15 bases lay between the germline ends. CDR3 region: CASSQDGVGRQNTGELFF. CDR3 DNA sequence: TGTGCCAGCAGCCAAGACGGGGTAGGTCGGCAGAACACCGGGGAGCTGTTTTTT.

The chain employs TRBV2 and TRBJ1-5; D not resolved. CDR1 SNHLY and CDR2 FYNNEI come from the germline V gene. Trimming cost V 3 bases and J 7 bases, with 13 bases left between them. The length of the CDR3 is 14 residues. This chain's CDR3 is CASSDFWGRQPQHF. The CDR3 DNA follows: TGTGCCAGCAGTGACTTCTGGGGAAGGCAGCCCCAGCATTTT.

V usage is TRBV7-8 and J usage is TRBJ2-3; 7 nucleotides align to TRBD2. This CDR3 is built from 15 residues. CDR1 and CDR2 from the germline V gene are SGHVS and FQNEAQ. V lost 1 base and J lost 2; bases outside the gene matches: 3. The CDR3 here is CASSLVAGDTDTQYF. The CDR3 DNA reads TGTGCCAGCAGCTTAGTGGCGGGGGACACAGATACGCAGTATTTT.

This clone occurred a few times. The chain employs TRBV27 and TRBJ1-1, with D tentatively TRBD1 (5 bases). CDR3 length: 13 residues. Trimming pared 5 bases from V and 12 bases from J, leaving 19 bases between. The germline V gene encodes CDR1 MNHEY and CDR2 SMNVEV (reference sequence). CDR3 in DNA: TGTGCCAGCAGTCCGGACAACTCCGCCTGGTCTTTCTTT. Translated, it gives CASSPDNSAWSFF.